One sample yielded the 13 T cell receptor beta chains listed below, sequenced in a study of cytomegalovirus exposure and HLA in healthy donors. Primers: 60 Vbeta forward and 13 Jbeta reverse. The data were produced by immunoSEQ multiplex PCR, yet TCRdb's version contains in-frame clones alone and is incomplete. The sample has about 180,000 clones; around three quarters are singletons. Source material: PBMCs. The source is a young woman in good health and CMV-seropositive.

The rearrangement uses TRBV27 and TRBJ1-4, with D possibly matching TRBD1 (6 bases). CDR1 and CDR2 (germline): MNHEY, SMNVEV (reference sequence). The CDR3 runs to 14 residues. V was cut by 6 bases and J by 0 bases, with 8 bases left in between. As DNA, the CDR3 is TGTGCCAGCAGCGACAGGCCAACTAATGAAAAACTGTTTTTT. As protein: CASSDRPTNEKLFF.

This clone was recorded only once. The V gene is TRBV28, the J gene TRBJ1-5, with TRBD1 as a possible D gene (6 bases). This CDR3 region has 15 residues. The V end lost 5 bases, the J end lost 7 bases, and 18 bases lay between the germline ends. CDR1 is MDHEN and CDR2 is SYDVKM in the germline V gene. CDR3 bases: TGTGCCAGCAGTCTAACCTATCAGGGGAAACAGCCCCAGCATTTT. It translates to CASSLTYQGKQPQHF.

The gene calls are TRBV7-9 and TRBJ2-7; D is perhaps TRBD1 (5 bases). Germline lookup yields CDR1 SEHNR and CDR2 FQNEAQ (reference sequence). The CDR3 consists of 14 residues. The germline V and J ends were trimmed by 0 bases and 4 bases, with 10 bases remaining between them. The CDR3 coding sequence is TGTGCCAGCAGCTTAGCGGCAGGGCGGTACGAGCAGTACTTC. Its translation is CASSLAAGRYEQYF.

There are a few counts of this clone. The CDR3 protein is CASSVTGGSTEAFF. The CDR3 DNA reads as TGTGCCAGCAGTGTGACAGGGGGGAGCACTGAAGCTTTCTTT. V is TRBV2 and J is TRBJ1-1; 9 bases line up with TRBD1. The CDR3 loop spans 14 amino acids. V was clipped by 4 bases and J by 4 bases; unmatched bases: 4. The germline gives CDR1 SNHLY, CDR2 FYNNEI.

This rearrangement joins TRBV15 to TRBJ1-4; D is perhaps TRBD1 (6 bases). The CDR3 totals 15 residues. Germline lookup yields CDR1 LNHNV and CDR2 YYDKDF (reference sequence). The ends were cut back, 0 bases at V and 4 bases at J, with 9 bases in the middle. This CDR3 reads CATSRDRQVNEKLFF. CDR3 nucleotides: TGTGCCACCAGCAGAGATCGACAGGTTAATGAAAAACTGTTTTTT.

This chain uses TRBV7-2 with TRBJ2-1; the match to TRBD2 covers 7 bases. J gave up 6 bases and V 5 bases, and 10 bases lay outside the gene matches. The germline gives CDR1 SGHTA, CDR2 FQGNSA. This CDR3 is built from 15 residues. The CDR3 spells CASSEPGTTPNEQFF. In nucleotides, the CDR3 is TGTGCCAGCAGCGAGCCCGGGACTACCCCCAATGAGCAGTTCTTC.

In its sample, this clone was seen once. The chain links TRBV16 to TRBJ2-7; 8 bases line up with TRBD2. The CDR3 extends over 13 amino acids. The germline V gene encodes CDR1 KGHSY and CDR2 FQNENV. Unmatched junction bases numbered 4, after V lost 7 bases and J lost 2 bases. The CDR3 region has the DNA TGTGCCAGCACCTCGGGAGGGGCCTACGAGCAGTACTTC. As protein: CASTSGGAYEQYF.

The CDR3 spells CASSVLGDRAANQPQHF. CDR3 DNA: TGTGCCAGCAGCGTCCTGGGGGACAGGGCTGCGAATCAGCCCCAGCATTTT. V and J are TRBV7-4 and TRBJ1-5; 9 bases match TRBD1. The CDR3 has 17 residues. V was clipped by 5 bases and J by 4 bases; unmatched bases: 12. Germline values: CDR1 SGHVT, CDR2 SQSDAQ.

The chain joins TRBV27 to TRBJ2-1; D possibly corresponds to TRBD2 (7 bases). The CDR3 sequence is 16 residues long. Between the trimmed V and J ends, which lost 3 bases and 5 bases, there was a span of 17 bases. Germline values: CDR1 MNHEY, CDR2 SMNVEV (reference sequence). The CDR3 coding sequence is TGTGCCAGCAGTTTTCCGGGGGCGGGGGCGAACAATGAGCAGTTCTTC. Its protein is CASSFPGAGANNEQFF.

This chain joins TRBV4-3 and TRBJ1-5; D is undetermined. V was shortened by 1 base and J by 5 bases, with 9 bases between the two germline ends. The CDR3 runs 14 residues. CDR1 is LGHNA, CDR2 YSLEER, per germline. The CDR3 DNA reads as TGCGCCAGCAGCCAAGGATACATTGATCAGCCCCAGCATTTT. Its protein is CASSQGYIDQPQHF.

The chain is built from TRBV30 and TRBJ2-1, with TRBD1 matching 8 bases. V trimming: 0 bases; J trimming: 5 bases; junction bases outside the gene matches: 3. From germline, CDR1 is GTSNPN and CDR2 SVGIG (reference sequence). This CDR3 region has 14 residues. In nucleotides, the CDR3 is TGTGCCTGGAGTGTTACAGGGGGAAACAATGAGCAGTTCTTC. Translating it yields CAWSVTGGNNEQFF. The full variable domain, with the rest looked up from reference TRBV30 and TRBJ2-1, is SQTIHQWPATLVQPVGSPLSLECTVEGTSNPNLYWYRQAAGRGLQLLFYSVGIGQISSEVPQNLSASRPQDRQFILSSKKLLLSDSGFYLCAWSVTGGNNEQFFGPGTRLTVL.

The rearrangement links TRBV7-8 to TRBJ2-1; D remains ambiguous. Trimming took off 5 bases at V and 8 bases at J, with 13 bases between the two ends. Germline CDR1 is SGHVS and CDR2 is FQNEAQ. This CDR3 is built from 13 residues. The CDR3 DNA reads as TGTGCCAGCAGCCCGCCCCGAAGAGATGAGCAGTTCTTC. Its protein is CASSPPRRDEQFF.

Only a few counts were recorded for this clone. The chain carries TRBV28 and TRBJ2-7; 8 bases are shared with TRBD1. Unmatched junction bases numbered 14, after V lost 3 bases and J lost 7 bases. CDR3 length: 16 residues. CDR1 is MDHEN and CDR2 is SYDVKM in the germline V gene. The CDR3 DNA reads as TGTGCCAGCAGTTTTCAAATCGGGACAGGTGTGTCAGAGCAGTACTTC. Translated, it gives CASSFQIGTGVSEQYF.